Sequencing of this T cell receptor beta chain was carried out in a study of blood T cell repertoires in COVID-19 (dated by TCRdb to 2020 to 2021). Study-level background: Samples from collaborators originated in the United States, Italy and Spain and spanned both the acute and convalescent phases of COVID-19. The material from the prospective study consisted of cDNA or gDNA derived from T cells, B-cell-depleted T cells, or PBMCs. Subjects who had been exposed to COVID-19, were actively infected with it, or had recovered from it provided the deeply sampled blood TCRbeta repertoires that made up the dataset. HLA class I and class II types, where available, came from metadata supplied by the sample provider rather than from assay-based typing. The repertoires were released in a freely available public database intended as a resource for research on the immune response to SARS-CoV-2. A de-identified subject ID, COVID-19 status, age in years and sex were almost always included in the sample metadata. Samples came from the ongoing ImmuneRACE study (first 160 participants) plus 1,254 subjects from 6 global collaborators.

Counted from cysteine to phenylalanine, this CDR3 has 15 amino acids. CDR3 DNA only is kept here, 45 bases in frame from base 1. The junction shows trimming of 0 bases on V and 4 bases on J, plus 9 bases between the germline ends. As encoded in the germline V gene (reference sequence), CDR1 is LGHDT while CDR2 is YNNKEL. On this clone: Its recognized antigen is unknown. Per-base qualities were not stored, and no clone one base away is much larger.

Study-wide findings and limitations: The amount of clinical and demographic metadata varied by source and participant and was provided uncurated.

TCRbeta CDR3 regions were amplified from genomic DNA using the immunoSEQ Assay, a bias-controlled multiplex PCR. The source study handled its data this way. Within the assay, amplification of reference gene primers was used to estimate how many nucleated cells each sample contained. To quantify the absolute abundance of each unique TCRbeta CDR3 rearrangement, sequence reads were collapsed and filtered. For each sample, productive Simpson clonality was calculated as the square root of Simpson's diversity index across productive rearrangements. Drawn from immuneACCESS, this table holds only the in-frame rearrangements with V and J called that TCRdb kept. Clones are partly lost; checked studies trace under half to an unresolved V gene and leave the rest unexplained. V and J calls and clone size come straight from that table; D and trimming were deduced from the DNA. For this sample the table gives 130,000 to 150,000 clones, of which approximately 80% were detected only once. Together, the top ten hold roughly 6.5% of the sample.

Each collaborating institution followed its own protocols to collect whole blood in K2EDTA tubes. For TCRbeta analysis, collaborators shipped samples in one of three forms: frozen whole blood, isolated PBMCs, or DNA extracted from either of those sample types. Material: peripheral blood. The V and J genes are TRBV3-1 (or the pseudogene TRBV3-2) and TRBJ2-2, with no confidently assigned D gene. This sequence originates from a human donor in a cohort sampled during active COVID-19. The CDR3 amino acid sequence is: CASSQDLVSTGELFF. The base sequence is TGTGCCAGCAGCCAAGATCTTGTATCCACCGGGGAGCTGTTTTTT.